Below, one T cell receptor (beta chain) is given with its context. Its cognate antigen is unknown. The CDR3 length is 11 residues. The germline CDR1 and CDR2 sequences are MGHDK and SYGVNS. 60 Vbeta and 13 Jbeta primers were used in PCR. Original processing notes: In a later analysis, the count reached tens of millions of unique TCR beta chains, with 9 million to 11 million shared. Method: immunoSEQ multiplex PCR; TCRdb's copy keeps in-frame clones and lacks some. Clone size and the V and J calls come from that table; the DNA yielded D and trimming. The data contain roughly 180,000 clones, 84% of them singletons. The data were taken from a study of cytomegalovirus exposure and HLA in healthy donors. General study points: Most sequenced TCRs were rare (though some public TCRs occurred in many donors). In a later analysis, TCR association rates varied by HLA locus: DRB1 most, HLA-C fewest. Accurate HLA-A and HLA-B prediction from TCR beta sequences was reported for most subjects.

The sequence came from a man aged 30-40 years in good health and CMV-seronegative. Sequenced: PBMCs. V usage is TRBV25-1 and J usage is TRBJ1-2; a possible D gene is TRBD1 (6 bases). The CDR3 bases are TGTGCAGTTCAGGGGTCCTATGGCTACACCTTC. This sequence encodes CAVQGSYGYTF.